This T cell receptor beta chain was documented in a study of neoadjuvant nivolumab and ipilimumab in lung cancer. For the study at large: The combination arm added day-1 ipilimumab 1 mg/kg to nivolumab 3 mg/kg on days 1, 15, 29.

The assay was immunoSEQ multiplex PCR, and TCRdb's table has in-frame clones only and misses some. The data hold approximately 3,500 clones, with 70% to 90% observed a single time. This CDR3 contains 15 residues. Trimming shortened V by 0 bases and J by 6 bases, and 15 bases separated the two germline ends. Per germline, CDR1 MNHNS and CDR2 SASEGT. This clone was seen more than once but under ten times. The sequencing here drew on tumor tissue, taken after neoadjuvant nivolumab, alone or with ipilimumab, at or shortly before surgery. The V call is TRBV6-1, the J call TRBJ2-7, with a weak D call TRBD1 (6 bases). This receptor was obtained from an adult with non-small cell lung cancer. The CDR3 protein is CASSEATGPPFEQYF. CDR3 nucleotides: TGTGCCAGCAGTGAAGCGACAGGCCCTCCCTTCGAGCAGTACTTC.